This T cell receptor (beta chain) was obtained from a study of T cells after yellow fever vaccination. 5'RACE template switching added a universal primer site and UMIs to TCR cDNA. TCRdb analysed the 5' RACE reads with MiXCR anew, one entry per CDR3 protein. The sample holds about 340,000 distinct CDR3 sequences, 9.5% to 15% seen once. Germline V gene lookup returns CDR1 SGHTA and CDR2 FQGNSA. There are 15 residues in the CDR3. Between the trimmed V and J ends, which lost 5 bases and 4 bases, there was a span of 17 bases. This specimen consisted of CD4+ T cells sorted from PBMCs, obtained 15 days after the yellow fever booster vaccination. The receptor comes from a man aged 18 to 35 who received the YFV17D yellow fever vaccine. The chain joins TRBV7-2 to TRBJ1-1; D not certain. Written as DNA, the CDR3 is TGTGCCAGCAGCCCCCGGTTGGTGGGGTCCACTGAAGCTTTCTTT. It is translated as CASSPRLVGSTEAFF.